This TCR beta chain was captured in a study of cytomegalovirus exposure and HLA in healthy donors (dated by TCRdb to 2017 to 2019). Some background on the complete study: According to an earlier analysis of 587 of the donors, about 170 million T cells yielded 100 million or so unique TCR beta sequences and about 300 Gb of sequence data. Approximately 310 gigabases of sequencing data and approximately 85 million unique TCR sequences were included in an early release covering about 700 HLA-typed donors. Among the roughly 400 genotyped donors, 81% belonged to the genetic ancestry cluster associated with self-reported Caucasian donors. The study aimed to test whether signatures of past pathogen exposure could be identified by cataloging public T cell receptors. The study profiled the T cell repertoires of approximately 700 subjects by immunosequencing and related them to cytomegalovirus serostatus. Along with the roughly 610-subject first cohort, a separate validation cohort of around 110 different subjects was used. To predict cytomegalovirus infection status, the study brought together high-throughput TCR immunosequencing, statistical association of individual TCRs with disease status, and machine learning. A later analysis re-analyzed previously published TCR beta repertoires from several hundred donors and added high-resolution HLA genotyping to study TCR occurrence patterns. In the later analysis, no new phenotypic data were used to find candidate immune exposures; instead, reliance was placed on TCR beta sequences and their occurrence across donors. In an earlier analysis of 500 to 650 of the donors, high-throughput TCR beta sequencing was used to judge whether each TCR beta V gene segment behaved as functional or pseudogenic. Alongside the repertoire data, information on donor age, sex, ethnicity and CMV serostatus was compiled. A later genetic analysis used genome-wide SNP genotypes for about 65% of the roughly 670 donors, treating that subset as a discovery cohort. All discovery cohort repertoires had been generated using a single sequencing platform. Class I and class II HLA loci were covered by the typing at four-digit resolution. The number of donors typed differed by locus, with roughly 620-630 for A, B, C, DRB1 and DQB1, roughly 520 for DQA1, under 610 for DPA1, and under 490 for DPB1. About 5 DR-DQ haplotypes were handled as single units for association and clustering, since linkage in the cohort was strong. On average, about 240,000 unique TCR beta nucleotide sequences were sequenced per donor among about 400 genotyped donors of the cohort, with about 17% of those sequences being non-productive. What the authors observed across the whole study: In a later analysis, the rate of TCR association differed among HLA loci, with DRB1 alleles having the most associated TCRs and HLA-C alleles having the fewest. When HLA alleles, especially DR and DQ, strongly co-occurred, TCR associations were difficult to assign to individual alleles. Because counts were too low, seventeen rarely observed V segments, including chromosome 9 orphons, were left out of the earlier analysis of approximately 500 of the donors. A further reported finding was that TCR beta sequences accurately predicted the HLA-A and HLA-B alleles for most subjects in the first cohort. Cytomegalovirus status was reported to be diagnosed by the classifier with high specificity and sensitivity in both the original and validation cohorts. In this cohort, only TCR beta chains were sequenced, and detectable features were limited by the absence of alpha or paired-chain data. A later analysis associated about 17,000 TCR beta sequences with specific HLA alleles at a false discovery rate of 0.05. A few of the identified cytomegalovirus-associated TCR beta chains were confirmed in vitro to be specific for cytomegalovirus antigens. Some IMGT-functional V segments, including TRBV6-2 and TRBV6-3, could not be told apart with the 87-base-pair reads, so those segments were excluded. The authors suggested that the approach could potentially be generalized to other disease states and immunological phenotypes. Several of the top co-occurrence clusters appeared to be linked to parvovirus B19, influenza, CMV and Epstein-Barr virus, according to a later analysis. While some public TCRs were present in many individuals, most TCR sequences turned up only very rarely across donors. Linkage disequilibrium might explain the correlated functional status among segregating V segments, but an unknown experimental factor could not be excluded. A later analysis found that most CMV-associated TCR beta chains appeared HLA-restricted, with HLA associations seemingly driven largely by CMV exposure. The only immune exposure information available for the cohort was CMV serostatus. Because some donors lacked HLA typing at each locus, the association tests relied only on the typed subset. In a later genetic analysis, fewer N-insertions in productive TCRs were reported among donors in an Asian-associated ancestry cluster than the roughly 700-donor mean. In the study, some 160 TCR beta chains were listed as associated with cytomegalovirus. A cluster of highly shared sequence variants was judged likely to be a technical artifact of the sequencing pipeline. An association between a missense DCLRE1C variant and V-gene and J-gene trimming of TCR beta chains was found in a later genetic analysis and replicated in an independent cohort. In a later analysis, HLA-associated TCR beta chains showed more clonal expansion and lower generation probabilities than non-associated chains that were equally common. An earlier analysis of around 540 of the donors showed that most TCR beta V segments appeared in productive rearrangements either about 87% or about 30% of the time, which broadly matched IMGT annotations. Sequencing depth was assumed to be roughly uniform across donors in the presence/absence analyses, though that assumption may not hold.

The library came from the immunoSEQ multiplex PCR assay. For the multiplex PCR, a mixture combining 60 forward primers for TCR Vbeta segments and 13 reverse primers for TCR Jbeta segments was used. Amplification of the CDR3 region of rearranged TCR beta genes was performed with a multiplex PCR assay on genomic DNA. The Illumina HiSeq System was used to sequence the amplified TCR beta libraries as 87-base-pair reads. The original methods were these. In a later analysis, tens of millions of unique TCR beta chains were counted across the 500 to 700 repertoires, and roughly 9.9 million of these chains were shared by at least two donors. A nearest-neighbor algorithm error-corrected the raw reads and collapsed the reads into unique sequences, merging closely related sequences to remove PCR and sequencing errors. To assign V, D and J gene segments, CDR3 sequences were aligned to IMGT reference sequences. Each retained sequence needed at least a six-nucleotide match to both a V gene segment and a J gene segment. A rearrangement was called productive if the CDR3 had no stop codons and remained in frame with V and J, and every other rearrangement was called non-productive. CDR3 was defined by IMGT convention, running from the second conserved V-encoded cysteine to the conserved J-encoded phenylalanine. Sequences without an unambiguous match to a single V gene segment were excluded from the earlier analysis of approximately 560 of the donors. An earlier analysis of some 610 of the donors called V segments functional above 56.7% productive rearrangements and segregating when the between-donor standard deviation exceeded 5%. A statistical classification framework was built for diagnosing cytomegalovirus status from the catalog of TCR beta chain sequences. In a later analysis, V and J genes were assigned by comparing TCR nucleotide sequences against IMGT/GENE-DB human TR gene sequences. A later analysis assigned CDR3 sequences and most-parsimonious VDJ recombination scenarios with the TCRdist pipeline. In a later analysis, each TCR beta chain was defined by its CDR3 amino acid sequence together with its V-gene family, and reads lacking a unique V-gene family were excluded. To address suspected cross-contamination and a sequencing artifact, a later analysis removed around 590 highly shared, low-generation-probability nucleotide sequences. A later analysis calculated a clonal expansion index for each public chain from normalized within-repertoire ranks of inferred template counts. A later analysis computed generation probabilities with a VDJ recombination model fitted to out-of-frame rearrangements, and checked the results against IGoR. In a later analysis, hypergeometric tests were used to score TCR-TCR, TCR-HLA and TCR-CMV co-occurrence, with a repertoire-size bias correction applied to TCR pairs. In a later analysis, false discovery rates were estimated by permuting HLA or CMV assignments 20 times. In a later analysis, co-occurring TCRs were grouped with DBSCAN, and TCRdist sequence similarity was added when clustering was performed within HLA-allele-positive subsets. Repertoires with fewer than 30,000 or more than 120,000 public chains, plus five repertoires with anomalous nucleotide sharing, were excluded from co-occurrence clustering. TCRdb took this table from immuneACCESS and kept in-frame rearrangements with V and J called. Such tables lack part of the clones; where checked against another copy, unresolved V genes explain under half of the gap, and the rest is unexplained. The V and J calls and clone size come from that table; D and trimming were worked out from the DNA. The sample table lists about 160,000 clones, under 85% of them with a count of one. Of the sample, around 1.3% is held by the ten largest clones.

The cohort was made up of about 610 healthy bone marrow donors. Cohort members were all nominally healthy when sampled, although unrecorded immune exposures were likely present. The donor tested CMV seronegative, placing the donor among the roughly 350 seronegative members of the cohort. Each donor provided a peripheral blood sample, and peripheral blood mononuclear cells were used for TCR beta sequencing. The Qiagen DNeasy Blood Extraction Kit was used to extract genomic DNA from the blood cell samples. This clone showed up just a few times. Its specific antigen is unknown. There are no base qualities to consult, and no much larger clone falls within one base. V is cut back by 6 bases and J by 4 bases, with 9 bases in the junction unmatched. Including the terminal cysteine and phenylalanine, the CDR3 comprises 15 residues. The DNA shown is the 45-base CDR3, in frame from base 1. CDR1 and CDR2, looked up from the germline V gene, are SGHRS and YFSETQ.

The receptor comes from a woman aged 30 to 39 in good health and CMV-seronegative. Sequences were obtained from PBMCs. The chain was built from TRBV5-1 and TRBJ2-5; TRBD1 fits 10 bases in the junction. CDR3 sequence: CASTPGTGDVETQYF. The nucleotides are TGCGCCAGCACCCCCGGGACAGGGGATGTAGAGACCCAGTACTTC.